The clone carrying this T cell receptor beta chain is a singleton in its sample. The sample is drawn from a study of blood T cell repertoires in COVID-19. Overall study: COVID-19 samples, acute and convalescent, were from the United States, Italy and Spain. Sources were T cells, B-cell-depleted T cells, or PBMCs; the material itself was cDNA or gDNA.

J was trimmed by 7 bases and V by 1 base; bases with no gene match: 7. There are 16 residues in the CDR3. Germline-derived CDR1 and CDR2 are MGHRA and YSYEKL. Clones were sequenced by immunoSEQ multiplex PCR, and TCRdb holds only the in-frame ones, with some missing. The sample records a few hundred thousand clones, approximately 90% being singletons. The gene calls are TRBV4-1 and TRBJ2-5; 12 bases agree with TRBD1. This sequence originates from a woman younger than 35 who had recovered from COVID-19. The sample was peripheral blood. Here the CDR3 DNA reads TGCGCCAGCAGCCAAGGACGGGGACAGGGGGCAGGGACCCAGTACTTC. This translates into CASSQGRGQGAGTQYF.